This T cell receptor (beta chain) was found in a study of CD8 T cells in Susac syndrome. Overall study results and limits: Only a relatively small number of individuals were included in the TCR sequencing and HLA analysis.

This clonotype was counted a single time. Its specificity is not known. The CDR3 consists of 14 residues. The germline CDR1 and CDR2 sequences are MNHEY and SMNVEV (reference sequence). J lost 4 bases, V lost 3 bases, and 5 bases had no gene match. It was treatment-naive patients with stable or active relapsing-remitting disease who made up the multiple sclerosis controls. RNA was extracted with the RNeasy kit, and a quantity of 0.5 to 1 ug was reverse transcribed using random hexamers. TCRdb called the immunoSEQ multiplex PCR reads again in MiXCR, with one record for every CDR3 protein. Here the sample spans 40,000 to 55,000 distinct CDR3 sequences, 93% being singletons.

This chain joins TRBV27 and TRBJ1-1, with TRBD1 identical over 7 bases. What was sequenced was CD8+ T cells from PBMCs. The receptor was isolated from a human donor with multiple sclerosis. This CDR3 reads CASSFAGGGTEAFF. The CDR3, as DNA: TGTGCCAGCAGTTTTGCAGGGGGAGGCACTGAAGCTTTCTTT.